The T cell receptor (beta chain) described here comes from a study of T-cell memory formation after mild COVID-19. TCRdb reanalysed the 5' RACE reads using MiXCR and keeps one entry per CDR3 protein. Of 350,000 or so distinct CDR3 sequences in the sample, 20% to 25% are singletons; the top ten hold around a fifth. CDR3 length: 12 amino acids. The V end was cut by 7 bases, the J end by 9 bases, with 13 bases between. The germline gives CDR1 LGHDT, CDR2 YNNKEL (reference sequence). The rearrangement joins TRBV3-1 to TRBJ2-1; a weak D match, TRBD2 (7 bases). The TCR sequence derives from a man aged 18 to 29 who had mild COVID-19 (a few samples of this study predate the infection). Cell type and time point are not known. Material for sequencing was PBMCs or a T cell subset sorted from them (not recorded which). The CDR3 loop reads CASNRGGREQFF. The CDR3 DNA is TGTGCCAGCAATAGGGGGGGACGTGAGCAGTTCTTC.